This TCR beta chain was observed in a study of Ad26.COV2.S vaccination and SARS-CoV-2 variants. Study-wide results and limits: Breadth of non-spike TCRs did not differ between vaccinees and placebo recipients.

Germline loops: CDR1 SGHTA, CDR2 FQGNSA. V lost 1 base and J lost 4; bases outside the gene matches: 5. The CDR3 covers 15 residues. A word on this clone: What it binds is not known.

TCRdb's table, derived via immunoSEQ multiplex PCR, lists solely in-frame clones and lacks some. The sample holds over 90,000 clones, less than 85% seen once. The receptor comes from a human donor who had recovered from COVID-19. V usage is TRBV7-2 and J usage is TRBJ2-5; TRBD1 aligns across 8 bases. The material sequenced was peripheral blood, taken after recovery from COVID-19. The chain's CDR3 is CASSLGTGLGETQYF. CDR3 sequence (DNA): TGTGCCAGCAGCTTAGGGACAGGGTTAGGAGAGACCCAGTACTTC.